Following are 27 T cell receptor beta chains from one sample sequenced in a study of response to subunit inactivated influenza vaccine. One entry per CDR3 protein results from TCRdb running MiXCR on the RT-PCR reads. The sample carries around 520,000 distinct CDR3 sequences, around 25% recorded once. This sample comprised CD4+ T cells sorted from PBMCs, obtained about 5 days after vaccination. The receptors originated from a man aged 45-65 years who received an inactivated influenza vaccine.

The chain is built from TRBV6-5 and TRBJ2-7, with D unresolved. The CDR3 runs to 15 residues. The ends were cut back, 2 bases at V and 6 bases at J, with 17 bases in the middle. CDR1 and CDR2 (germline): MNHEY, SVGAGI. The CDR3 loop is CASSYNDLAVSEQYF. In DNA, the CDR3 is TGTGCCAGCAGTTACAATGACTTGGCCGTGAGCGAGCAGTACTTC.

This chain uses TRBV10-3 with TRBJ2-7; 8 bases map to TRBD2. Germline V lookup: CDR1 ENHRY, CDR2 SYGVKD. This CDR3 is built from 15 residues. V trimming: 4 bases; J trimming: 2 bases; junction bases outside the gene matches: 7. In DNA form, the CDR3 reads TGTGCCATCAGTGTCGGGGGGGGCAAAACCTACGAGCAGTACTTC. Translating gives CAISVGGGKTYEQYF.

The CDR3 sequence: CASSWRQGEETQYF. CDR3 in DNA: TGCGCCAGCAGCTGGCGACAGGGAGAAGAGACCCAGTACTTC. The J gene is TRBJ2-5, the V gene TRBV5-1; 7 bases agree with TRBD1. The CDR3 totals 14 residues. Germline V gene sequence: CDR1 SGHRS, CDR2 YFSETQ. With V trimmed by 3 bases and J by 3 bases, 5 bases remained unmatched.

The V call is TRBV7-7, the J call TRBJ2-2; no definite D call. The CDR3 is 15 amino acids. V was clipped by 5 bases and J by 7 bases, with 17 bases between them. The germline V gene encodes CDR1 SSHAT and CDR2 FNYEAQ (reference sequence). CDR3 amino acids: CASSPLGLVGGELFF. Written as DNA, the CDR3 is TGTGCCAGCAGCCCCCTCGGCCTAGTCGGCGGGGAGCTGTTTTTT.

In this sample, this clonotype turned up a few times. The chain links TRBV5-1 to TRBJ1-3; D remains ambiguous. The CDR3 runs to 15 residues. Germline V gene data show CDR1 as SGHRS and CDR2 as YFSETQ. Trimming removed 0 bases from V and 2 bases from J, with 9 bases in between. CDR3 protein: CASSLGHTTGNTIYF. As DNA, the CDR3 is TGCGCCAGCAGCTTGGGGCATACCACTGGAAACACCATATATTTT.

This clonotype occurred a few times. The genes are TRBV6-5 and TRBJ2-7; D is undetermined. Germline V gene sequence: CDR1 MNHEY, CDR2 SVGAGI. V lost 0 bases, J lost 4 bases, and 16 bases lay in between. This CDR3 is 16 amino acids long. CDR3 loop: CASSYSQNLWGYEQYF. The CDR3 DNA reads TGTGCCAGCAGTTACTCGCAGAACCTATGGGGATACGAGCAGTACTTC.

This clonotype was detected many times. The CDR3 sequence: CASRPTDNEQFF. CDR3 nucleotide sequence: TGTGCCAGCAGACCGACAGACAATGAGCAGTTCTTC. This chain connects TRBV12-3 or TRBV12-4 to TRBJ2-1; D might be TRBD1 (5 bases). CDR3 size: 12 residues. Trimming left V 6 bases short and J 5 bases short, with 8 bases between.

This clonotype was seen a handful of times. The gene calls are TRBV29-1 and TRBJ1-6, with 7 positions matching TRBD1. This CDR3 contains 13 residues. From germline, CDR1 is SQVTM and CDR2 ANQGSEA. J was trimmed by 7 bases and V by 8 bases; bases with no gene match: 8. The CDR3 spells CSFRDSPNSPLHF. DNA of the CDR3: TGCAGCTTTCGGGACAGCCCCAATTCACCCCTCCACTTT.

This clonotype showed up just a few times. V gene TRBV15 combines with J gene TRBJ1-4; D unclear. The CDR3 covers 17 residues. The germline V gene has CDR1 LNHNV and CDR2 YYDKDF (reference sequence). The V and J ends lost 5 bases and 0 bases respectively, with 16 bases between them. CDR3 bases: TGTGCCACCAGCGGAATCCGACCCATTGCAACTAATGAAAAACTGTTTTTT. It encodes CATSGIRPIATNEKLFF.

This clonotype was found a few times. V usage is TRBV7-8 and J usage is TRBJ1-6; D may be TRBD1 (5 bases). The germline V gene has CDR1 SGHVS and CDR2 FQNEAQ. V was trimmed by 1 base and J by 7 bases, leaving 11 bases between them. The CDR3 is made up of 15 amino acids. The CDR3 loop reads CASSLGWSGNSPLHF. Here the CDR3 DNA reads TGTGCCAGCAGCTTAGGATGGTCAGGGAATTCACCCCTCCACTTT.

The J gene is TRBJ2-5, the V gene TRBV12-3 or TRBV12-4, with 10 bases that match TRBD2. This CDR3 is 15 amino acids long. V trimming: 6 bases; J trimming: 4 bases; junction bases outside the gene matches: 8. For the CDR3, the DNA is TGTGCCAGCAGCCCAAGCGGGAGGGCTGGAGAGACCCAGTACTTC. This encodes CASSPSGRAGETQYF.

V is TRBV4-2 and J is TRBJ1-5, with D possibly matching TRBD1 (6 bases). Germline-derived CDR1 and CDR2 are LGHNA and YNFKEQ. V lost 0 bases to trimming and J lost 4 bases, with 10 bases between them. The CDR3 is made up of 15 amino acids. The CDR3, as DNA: TGTGCCAGCAGCCAAGAATTTCAGGGGAATCAGCCCCAGCATTTT. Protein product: CASSQEFQGNQPQHF.

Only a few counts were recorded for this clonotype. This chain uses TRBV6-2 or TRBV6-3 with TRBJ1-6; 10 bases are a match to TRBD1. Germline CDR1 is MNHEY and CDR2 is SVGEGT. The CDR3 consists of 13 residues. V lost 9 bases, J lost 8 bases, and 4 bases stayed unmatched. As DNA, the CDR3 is TGTGCCAGTGGACAGGGGGTCTATTCACCCCTCCACTTT. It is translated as CASGQGVYSPLHF.

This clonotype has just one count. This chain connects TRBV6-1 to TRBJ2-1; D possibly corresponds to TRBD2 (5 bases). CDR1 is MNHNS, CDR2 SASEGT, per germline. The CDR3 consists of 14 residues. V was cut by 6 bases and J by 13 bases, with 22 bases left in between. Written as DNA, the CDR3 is TGTGCCAGCAGACGTGGACTGGCTACGACGTTCCAGTTCTTC. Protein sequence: CASRRGLATTFQFF.

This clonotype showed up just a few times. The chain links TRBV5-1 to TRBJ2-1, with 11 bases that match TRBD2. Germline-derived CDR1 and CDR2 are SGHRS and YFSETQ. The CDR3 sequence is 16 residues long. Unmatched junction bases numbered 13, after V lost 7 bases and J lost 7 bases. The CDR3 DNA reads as TGCGCCAGCGCTGGGCCGACTAGCGGGATGGTGAATGAGCAGTTCTTC. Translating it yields CASAGPTSGMVNEQFF.

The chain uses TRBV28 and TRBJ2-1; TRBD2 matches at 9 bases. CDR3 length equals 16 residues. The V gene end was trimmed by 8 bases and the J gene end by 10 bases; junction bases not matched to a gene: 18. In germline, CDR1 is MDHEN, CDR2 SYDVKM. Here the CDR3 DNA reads TGTGCCAGCGGCCCGGGGTGGCGGGGGGGCCTAGAGGAGCAGTTCTTC. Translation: CASGPGWRGGLEEQFF.

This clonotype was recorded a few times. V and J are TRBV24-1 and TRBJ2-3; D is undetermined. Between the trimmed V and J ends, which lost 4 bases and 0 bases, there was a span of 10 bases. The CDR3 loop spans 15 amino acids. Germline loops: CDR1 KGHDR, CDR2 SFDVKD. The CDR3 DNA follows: TGTGCCACCAGTGACCCCCTCCTTAGCACAGATACGCAGTATTTT. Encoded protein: CATSDPLLSTDTQYF.

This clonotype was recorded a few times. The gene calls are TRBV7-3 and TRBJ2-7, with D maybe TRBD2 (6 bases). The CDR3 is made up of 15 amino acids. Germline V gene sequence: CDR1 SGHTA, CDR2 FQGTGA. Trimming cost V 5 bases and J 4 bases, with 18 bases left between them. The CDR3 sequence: CASSPLGGEGYEQYF. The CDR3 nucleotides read TGTGCCAGCAGCCCCTTGGGGGGTGAGGGTTACGAGCAGTACTTC. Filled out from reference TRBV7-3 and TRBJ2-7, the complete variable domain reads GAGVSQTPSNKVTEKGKYVELRCDPISGHTALYWYRQSLGQGPEFLIYFQGTGAADDSGLPNDRFFAVRPEGSVSTLKIQRTERGDSAVYLCASSPLGGEGYEQYFGPGTRLTVT.

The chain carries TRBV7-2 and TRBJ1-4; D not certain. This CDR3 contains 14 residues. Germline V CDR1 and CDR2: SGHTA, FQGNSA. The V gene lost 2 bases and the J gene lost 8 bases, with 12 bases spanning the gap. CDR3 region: CASSLSGLREKLFF. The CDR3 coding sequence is TGTGCCAGCAGCTTAAGTGGGCTGCGGGAAAAACTGTTTTTT.

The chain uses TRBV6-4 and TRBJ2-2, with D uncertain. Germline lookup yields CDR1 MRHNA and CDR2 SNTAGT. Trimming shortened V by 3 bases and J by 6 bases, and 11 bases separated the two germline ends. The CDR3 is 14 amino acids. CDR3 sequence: CASSDGSLSGELFF. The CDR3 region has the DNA TGTGCCAGCAGTGATGGCAGTTTATCCGGGGAGCTGTTTTTT.

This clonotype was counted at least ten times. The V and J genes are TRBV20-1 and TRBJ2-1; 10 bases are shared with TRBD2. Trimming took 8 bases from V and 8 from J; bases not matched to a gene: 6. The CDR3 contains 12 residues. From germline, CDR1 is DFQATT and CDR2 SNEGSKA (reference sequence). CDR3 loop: CSWASGRYEQFF. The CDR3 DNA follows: TGCAGTTGGGCTAGCGGGAGATATGAGCAGTTCTTC.

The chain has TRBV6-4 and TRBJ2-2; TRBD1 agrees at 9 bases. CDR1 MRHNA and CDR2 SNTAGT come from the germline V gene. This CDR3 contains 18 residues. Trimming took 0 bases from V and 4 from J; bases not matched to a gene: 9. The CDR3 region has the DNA TGTGCCAGCAGTGACTCGCCCCGCGGACAGGGGTCCACCGGGGAGCTGTTTTTT. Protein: CASSDSPRGQGSTGELFF.

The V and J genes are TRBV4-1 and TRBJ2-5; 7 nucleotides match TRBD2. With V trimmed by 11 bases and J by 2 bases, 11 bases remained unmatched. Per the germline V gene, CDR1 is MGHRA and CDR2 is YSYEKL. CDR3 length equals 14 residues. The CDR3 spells CACAGTILQETQYF. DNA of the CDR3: TGCGCCTGCGCCGGGACTATCTTGCAAGAGACCCAGTACTTC.

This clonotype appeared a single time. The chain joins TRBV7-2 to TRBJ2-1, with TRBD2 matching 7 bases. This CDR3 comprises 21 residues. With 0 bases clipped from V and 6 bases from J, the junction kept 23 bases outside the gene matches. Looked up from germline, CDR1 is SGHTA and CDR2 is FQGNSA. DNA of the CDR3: TGTGCCAGCAGCTTAGCTCCAAAGGTGCAAGTTCGCGGGAGAGTCGGCAATGAGCAGTTCTTC. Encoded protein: CASSLAPKVQVRGRVGNEQFF. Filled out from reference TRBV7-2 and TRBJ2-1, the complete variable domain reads GAGVSQSPSNKVTEKGKDVELRCDPISGHTALYWYRQSLGQGLEFLIYFQGNSAPDKSGLPSDRFSAERTGGSVSTLTIQRTQQEDSAVYLCASSLAPKVQVRGRVGNEQFFGPGTRLTVL.

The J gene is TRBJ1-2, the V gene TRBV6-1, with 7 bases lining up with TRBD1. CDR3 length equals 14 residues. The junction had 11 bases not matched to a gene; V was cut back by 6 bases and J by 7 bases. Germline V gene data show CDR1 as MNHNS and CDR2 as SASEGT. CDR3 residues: CASSPGRGLGGYTF. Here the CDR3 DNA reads TGTGCCAGCAGCCCCGGGAGGGGGCTGGGTGGCTACACCTTC.

The CDR3 loop is CASSEARPYNSPLHF. Here the CDR3 DNA reads TGTGCCAGCAGTGAAGCCCGACCGTATAATTCACCCCTCCACTTT. The J gene is TRBJ1-6, the V gene TRBV25-1; no reliable D call. CDR1 MGHDK and CDR2 SYGVNS come from the germline V gene. The CDR3 length is 15 residues. Trimming removed 2 bases from V and 4 bases from J, with 9 bases in between.

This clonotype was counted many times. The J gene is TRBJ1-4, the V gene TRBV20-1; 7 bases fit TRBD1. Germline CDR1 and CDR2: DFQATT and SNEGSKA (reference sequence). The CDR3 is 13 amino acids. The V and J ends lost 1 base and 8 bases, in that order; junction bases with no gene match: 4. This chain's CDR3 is CSARAGGDEKLFF. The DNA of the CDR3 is TGCAGTGCTAGAGCAGGGGGAGACGAAAAACTGTTTTTT.